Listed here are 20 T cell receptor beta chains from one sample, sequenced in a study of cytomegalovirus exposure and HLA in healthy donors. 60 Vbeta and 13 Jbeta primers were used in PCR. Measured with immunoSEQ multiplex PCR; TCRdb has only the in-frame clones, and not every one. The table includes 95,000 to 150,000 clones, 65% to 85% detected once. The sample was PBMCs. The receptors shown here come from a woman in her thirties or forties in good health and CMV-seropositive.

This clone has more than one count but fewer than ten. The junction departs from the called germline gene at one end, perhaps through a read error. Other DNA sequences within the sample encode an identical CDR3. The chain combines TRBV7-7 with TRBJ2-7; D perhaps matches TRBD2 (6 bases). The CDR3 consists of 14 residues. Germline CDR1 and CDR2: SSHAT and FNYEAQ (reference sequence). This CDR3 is CASSLAAGGYEQYF. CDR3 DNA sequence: TGTGCTAGCAGCTTAGCAGCCGGGGGCTACGAGCAGTACTTC.

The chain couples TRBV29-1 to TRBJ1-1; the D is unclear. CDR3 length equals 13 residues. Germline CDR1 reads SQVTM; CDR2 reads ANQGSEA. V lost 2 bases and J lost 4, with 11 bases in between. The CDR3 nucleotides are TGCAGCGTTGAATTCGGGTCTGGCACTGAAGCTTTCTTT. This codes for CSVEFGSGTEAFF.

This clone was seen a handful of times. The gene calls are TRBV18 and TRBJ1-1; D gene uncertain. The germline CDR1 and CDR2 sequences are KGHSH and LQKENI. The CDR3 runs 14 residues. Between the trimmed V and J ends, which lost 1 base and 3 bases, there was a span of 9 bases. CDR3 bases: TGTGCCAGCTCACCACGGGCAAAGGACACTGAAGCTTTCTTT. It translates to CASSPRAKDTEAFF.

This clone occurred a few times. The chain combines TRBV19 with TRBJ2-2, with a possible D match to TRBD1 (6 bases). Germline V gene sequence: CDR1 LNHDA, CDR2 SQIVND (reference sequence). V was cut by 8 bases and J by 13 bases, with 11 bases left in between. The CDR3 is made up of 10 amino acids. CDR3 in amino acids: CASGTKRLFF. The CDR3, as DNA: TGTGCCAGTGGGACAAAGAGGCTGTTTTTT. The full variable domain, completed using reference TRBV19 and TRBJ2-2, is DGGITQSPKYLFRKEGQNVTLSCEQNLNHDAMYWYRQDPGQGLRLIYYSQIVNDFQKGDIAEGYSVSREKKESFPLTVTSAQKNPTAFYLCASGTKRLFFGEGSRLTVL.

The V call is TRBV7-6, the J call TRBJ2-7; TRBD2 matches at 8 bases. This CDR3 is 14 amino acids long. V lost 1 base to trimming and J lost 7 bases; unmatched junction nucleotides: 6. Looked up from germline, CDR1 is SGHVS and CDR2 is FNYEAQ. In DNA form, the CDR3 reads TGTGCCAGCAGCTTAGTCAAAGCGGGGGAAGAGCAGTACTTC. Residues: CASSLVKAGEEQYF.

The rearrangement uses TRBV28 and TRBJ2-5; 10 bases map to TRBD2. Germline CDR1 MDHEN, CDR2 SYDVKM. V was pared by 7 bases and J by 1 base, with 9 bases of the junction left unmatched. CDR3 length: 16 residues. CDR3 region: CASTPPGLAVQETQYF. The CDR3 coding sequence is TGTGCCAGCACCCCTCCAGGACTAGCGGTCCAAGAGACCCAGTACTTC.

Here the CDR3 reads CASSFPGSSSYEQYF. In nucleotides, the CDR3 is TGTGCCAGCAGCTTTCCGGGATCCAGCTCCTACGAGCAGTACTTC. The chain joins TRBV5-6 to TRBJ2-7; tentative D call: TRBD2 (5 bases). The CDR3 extends over 15 amino acids. Germline V CDR1 and CDR2: SGHDT, YYEEEE. V shed 2 bases and J shed 0 bases, with 12 bases lying between them.

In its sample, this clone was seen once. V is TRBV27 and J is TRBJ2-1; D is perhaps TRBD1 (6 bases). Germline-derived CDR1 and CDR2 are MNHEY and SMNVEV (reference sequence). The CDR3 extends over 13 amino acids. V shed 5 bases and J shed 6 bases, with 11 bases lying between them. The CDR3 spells CASSQGFGNEQFF. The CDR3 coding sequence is TGTGCCAGCAGTCAGGGGTTCGGCAATGAGCAGTTCTTC.

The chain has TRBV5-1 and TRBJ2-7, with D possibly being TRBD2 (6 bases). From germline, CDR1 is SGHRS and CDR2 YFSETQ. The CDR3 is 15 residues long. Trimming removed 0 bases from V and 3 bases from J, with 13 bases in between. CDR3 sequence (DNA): TGCGCCAGCAGCTTGGCAGGTAGCGGCTACTACGAGCAGTACTTC. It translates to CASSLAGSGYYEQYF.

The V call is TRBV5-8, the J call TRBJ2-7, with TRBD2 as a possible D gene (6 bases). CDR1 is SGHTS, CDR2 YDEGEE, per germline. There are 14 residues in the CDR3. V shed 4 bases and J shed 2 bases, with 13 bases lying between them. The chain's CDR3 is CASSAAGTTYEQYF. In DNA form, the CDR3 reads TGTGCCAGCAGCGCGGCGGGGACGACCTACGAGCAGTACTTC.

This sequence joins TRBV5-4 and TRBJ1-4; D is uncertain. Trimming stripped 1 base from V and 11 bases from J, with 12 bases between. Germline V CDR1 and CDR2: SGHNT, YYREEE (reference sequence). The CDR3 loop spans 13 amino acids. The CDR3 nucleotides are TGTGCCAGCAGCTTGAGTATACAAGATAAACTGTTTTTT. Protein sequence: CASSLSIQDKLFF. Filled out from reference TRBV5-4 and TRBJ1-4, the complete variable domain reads ETGVTQSPTHLIKTRGQQVTLRCSSQSGHNTVSWYQQALGQGPQFIFQYYREEENGRGNFPPRFSGLQFPNYSSELNVNALELDDSALYLCASSLSIQDKLFFGSGTQLSVL.

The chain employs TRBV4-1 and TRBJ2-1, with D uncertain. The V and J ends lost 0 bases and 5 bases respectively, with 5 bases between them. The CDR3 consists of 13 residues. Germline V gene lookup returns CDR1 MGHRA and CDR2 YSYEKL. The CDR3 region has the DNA TGCGCCAGCAGCCAAGATGAGGACAATGAGCAGTTCTTC. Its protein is CASSQDEDNEQFF.

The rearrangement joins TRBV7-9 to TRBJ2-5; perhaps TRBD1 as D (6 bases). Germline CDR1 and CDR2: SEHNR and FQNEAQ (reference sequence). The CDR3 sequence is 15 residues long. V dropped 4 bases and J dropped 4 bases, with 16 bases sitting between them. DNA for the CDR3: TGTGCCAGCAGCTCCCACTTGGACAGCGGAGAGACCCAGTACTTC. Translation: CASSSHLDSGETQYF.

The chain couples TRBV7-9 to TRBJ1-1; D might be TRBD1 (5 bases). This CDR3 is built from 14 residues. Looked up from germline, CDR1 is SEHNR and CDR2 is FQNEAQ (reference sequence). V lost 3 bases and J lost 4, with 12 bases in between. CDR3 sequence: CASSFSAGGTEAFF. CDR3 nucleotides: TGTGCCAGCAGCTTTTCGGCCGGGGGCACTGAAGCTTTCTTT.

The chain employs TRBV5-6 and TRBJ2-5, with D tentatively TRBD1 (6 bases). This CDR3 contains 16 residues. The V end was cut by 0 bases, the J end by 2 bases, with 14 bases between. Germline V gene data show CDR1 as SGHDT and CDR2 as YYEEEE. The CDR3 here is CASSLDPGVLQETQYF. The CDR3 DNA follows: TGTGCCAGCAGCTTGGACCCAGGGGTCCTACAAGAGACCCAGTACTTC.

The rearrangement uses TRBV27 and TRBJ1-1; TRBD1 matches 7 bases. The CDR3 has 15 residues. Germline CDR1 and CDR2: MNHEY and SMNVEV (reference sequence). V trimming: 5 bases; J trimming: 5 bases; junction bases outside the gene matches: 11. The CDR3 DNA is TGTGCCAGCAGTCCCCCGGGACAGCTCTTGACTGAAGCTTTCTTT. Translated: CASSPPGQLLTEAFF.

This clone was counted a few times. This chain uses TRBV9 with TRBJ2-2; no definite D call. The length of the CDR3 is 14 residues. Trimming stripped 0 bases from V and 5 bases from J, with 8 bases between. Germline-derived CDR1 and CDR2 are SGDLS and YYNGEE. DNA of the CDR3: TGTGCCAGCAGCGTAGCACTTACTACCGGGGAGCTGTTTTTT. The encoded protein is CASSVALTTGELFF.

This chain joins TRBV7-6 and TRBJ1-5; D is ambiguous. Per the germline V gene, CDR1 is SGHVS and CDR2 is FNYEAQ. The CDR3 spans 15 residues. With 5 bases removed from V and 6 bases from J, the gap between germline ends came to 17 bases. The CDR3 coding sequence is TGTGCCAGCAGCCCGGCGGGAGGGTTCGGTCAGCCCCAGCATTTT. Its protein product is CASSPAGGFGQPQHF.

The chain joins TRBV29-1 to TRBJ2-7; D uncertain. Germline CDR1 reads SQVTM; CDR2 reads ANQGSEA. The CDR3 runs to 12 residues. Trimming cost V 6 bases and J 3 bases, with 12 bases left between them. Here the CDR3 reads CSVVIPGYEQYF. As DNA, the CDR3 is TGCAGCGTCGTGATCCCCGGCTACGAGCAGTACTTC.

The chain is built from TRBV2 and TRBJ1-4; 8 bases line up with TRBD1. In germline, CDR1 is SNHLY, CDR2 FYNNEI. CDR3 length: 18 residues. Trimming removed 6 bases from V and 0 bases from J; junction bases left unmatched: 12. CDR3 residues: CASSLTLMDRATNEKLFF. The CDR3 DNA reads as TGTGCCAGCAGCCTAACCCTAATGGACAGGGCAACTAATGAAAAACTGTTTTTT.